The 3 T cell receptor beta chains reported below all come from one sample, sequenced in a study of blood T cells in healthy people across ages. Then a second PCR, running about 6 to 12 cycles, was carried out with a sample-barcoded 5' primer and a J-beta primer mix. MiXCR was run by TCRdb on the 5' RACE reads, yielding one entry per CDR3 protein. The table records about 1,400,000 distinct CDR3 sequences, approximately 38% of them present only once. Sequenced material: blood. All receptors derive from a woman younger than 35 in good health.

The chain carries TRBV2 and TRBJ2-7; D is perhaps TRBD1 (6 bases). With 6 bases removed from V and 8 bases from J, the gap between germline ends came to 26 bases. Germline CDR1 SNHLY, CDR2 FYNNEI. The length of the CDR3 is 16 residues. CDR3 coding DNA: TGTGCCAGCAGGCCCCCCGAACAGGGTAAGGCTTGCCAGCAGTACTTC. Translating it yields CASRPPEQGKACQQYF.

V is TRBV7-3 and J is TRBJ2-3; D remains unclear. Germline CDR1 and CDR2: SGHTA and FQGTGA. The CDR3 has 13 residues. V was clipped by 3 bases and J by 4 bases, with 8 bases between them. CDR3 sequence: CASSLSLPDTQYF. The CDR3 bases are TGTGCCAGCAGCTTGAGCCTTCCAGATACGCAGTATTTT.

This clonotype has just a few counts. The V call is TRBV7-9, the J call TRBJ2-1; D not resolved. V was clipped by 5 bases and J by 0 bases, with 11 bases between them. The CDR3 extends over 15 amino acids. Germline V lookup: CDR1 SEHNR, CDR2 FQNEAQ (reference sequence). CDR3 loop: CASSAERSSYNEQFF. In nucleotides, the CDR3 is TGTGCCAGCAGCGCCGAGAGGAGCTCCTACAATGAGCAGTTCTTC.